These 3 T cell receptor beta chains came from one sample sequenced in a study of radiotherapy plus CTLA-4 blockade in lung cancer. Assay used: immunoSEQ multiplex PCR; TCRdb lists only in-frame clones, some missing. Counted here are tens of thousands of clones, roughly 80% occurring once; the ten biggest clones make up approximately 8.3%. Material: peripheral blood, obtained from a patient treated with radiotherapy plus ipilimumab. These receptors originate from a human donor with non-small cell lung cancer who had stable disease on radiotherapy plus ipilimumab.

This clone was detected a few times. The chain couples TRBV11-3 to TRBJ1-5; 9 bases map to TRBD1. Germline values: CDR1 SGHNT, CDR2 YENEEA. Losses at the gene ends were 8 bases for V and 5 bases for J; bases not matched to a gene: 4. The CDR3 totals 13 residues. The CDR3 loop reads CASGTGRDQPQHF. The CDR3 region has the DNA TGTGCCAGCGGGACAGGGCGAGATCAGCCCCAGCATTTT.

The rearrangement links TRBV6-1 to TRBJ1-2; no reliable D call. CDR1 and CDR2 from the germline V gene are MNHNS and SASEGT. The CDR3 runs to 12 residues. V lost 10 bases to trimming and J lost 4 bases, with 13 bases between them. This chain's CDR3 is CANSHSSYGYTF. CDR3 sequence (DNA): TGTGCCAACAGCCACAGTTCCTATGGCTACACCTTC.

The chain combines TRBV27 with TRBJ2-7; D is unclear. CDR1 and CDR2 from the germline V gene are MNHEY and SMNVEV (reference sequence). The V end was cut by 4 bases, the J end by 0 bases, with 4 bases between. The CDR3 spans 12 residues. CDR3 loop: CASSSGSYEQYF. The CDR3 nucleotides read TGTGCCAGCAGTTCAGGCTCCTACGAGCAGTACTTC.